The present T cell receptor beta chain was sequenced within a study of blood T cell repertoires in COVID-19 (dated by TCRdb to the early 2020s). With respect to the entire study: Collaborator samples came from the United States, Italy and Spain and covered acute and convalescent phases of COVID-19. A de-identified subject ID, COVID-19 status, age in years and sex were almost always included in the sample metadata. Where HLA class I and class II types were available, the types were taken from metadata supplied by the sample provider, not from assay-based typing. The samples were drawn from two sources: the first 160 participants of the ongoing ImmuneRACE study, and about 1,300 subjects contributed by 6 global collaborators. The dataset comprised deeply sampled blood TCRbeta repertoires from subjects exposed to, actively infected with, or recovered from COVID-19. The prospective study material was composed of cDNA or gDNA derived from T cells, B-cell-depleted T cells, or PBMCs. The repertoires were released in a freely available public database intended as a resource for research on the immune response to SARS-CoV-2.

The immunoSEQ Assay, a bias-controlled multiplex PCR, was used to amplify TCRbeta CDR3 regions from genomic DNA. Per the authors' processing: The number of nucleated cells in each sample was estimated from the amplification of reference gene primers within the assay. To quantify the absolute abundance of each unique TCRbeta CDR3 rearrangement, sequence reads were collapsed and filtered. Productive Simpson clonality was computed per sample as the square root of Simpson's diversity index over productive rearrangements. In its TCRdb copy, this immuneACCESS table keeps in-frame sequences only and misses some clones. Where compared with another copy, unresolved V genes explain less than half of these, and the others have no known cause. Clone size and the V and J calls come from that table; the DNA yielded D and trimming. The sample table records 350,000 to 450,000 clones; 86% of these occur just once. The top ten clonotypes cover about 7.1% of the sample.

One collaborating source in Seattle enrolled patients during active infection and followed them longitudinally through the course of disease. Collaborating institutions collected whole blood in K2EDTA tubes following their own protocols. Collaborator samples were shipped for TCRbeta analysis as frozen whole blood, isolated PBMCs, or DNA extracted from either sample type. V is reduced by 4 bases and J by 2 bases, leaving a spacing of 11 bases between them. Looking up the germline V gene (reference sequence) yields CDR1 LGHDT and CDR2 YNNKEL. There are 14 amino acids in the CDR3, from cysteine to phenylalanine inclusive. The sequence is cut down to CDR3 DNA, 42 bases in frame from base 1. The paper's findings and limits, for the study overall: The amount of clinical and demographic metadata varied by source and participant and was provided uncurated.

On this clone itself: No cognate antigen has been identified for it. No base-level quality is on record; no much larger clone is a single base apart.

The rearrangement combines TRBV3-1 (or the pseudogene TRBV3-2) with TRBJ1-2; there is no confident call for the D gene. Sequencing was performed on peripheral blood. The origin of this receptor is a woman in her sixties with COVID-19, enrolled during active disease. The CDR3 here reads CASSRTLSNYGYTF. The nucleotide sequence reads as follows: TGTGCCAGCAGCCGTACATTGTCCAACTATGGCTACACCTTC.